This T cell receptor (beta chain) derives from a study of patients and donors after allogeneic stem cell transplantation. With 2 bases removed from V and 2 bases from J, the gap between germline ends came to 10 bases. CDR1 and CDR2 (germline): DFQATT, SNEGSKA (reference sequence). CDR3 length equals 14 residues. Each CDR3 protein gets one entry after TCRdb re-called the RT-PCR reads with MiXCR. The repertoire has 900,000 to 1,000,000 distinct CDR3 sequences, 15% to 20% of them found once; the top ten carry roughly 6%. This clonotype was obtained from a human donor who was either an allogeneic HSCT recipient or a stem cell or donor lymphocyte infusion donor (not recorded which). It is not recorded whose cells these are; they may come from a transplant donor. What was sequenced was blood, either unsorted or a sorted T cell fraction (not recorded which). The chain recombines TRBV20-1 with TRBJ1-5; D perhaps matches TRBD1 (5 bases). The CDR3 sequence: CSARSRVGNQPQHF. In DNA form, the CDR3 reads TGCAGTGCTAGAAGCAGGGTAGGCAATCAGCCCCAGCATTTT.